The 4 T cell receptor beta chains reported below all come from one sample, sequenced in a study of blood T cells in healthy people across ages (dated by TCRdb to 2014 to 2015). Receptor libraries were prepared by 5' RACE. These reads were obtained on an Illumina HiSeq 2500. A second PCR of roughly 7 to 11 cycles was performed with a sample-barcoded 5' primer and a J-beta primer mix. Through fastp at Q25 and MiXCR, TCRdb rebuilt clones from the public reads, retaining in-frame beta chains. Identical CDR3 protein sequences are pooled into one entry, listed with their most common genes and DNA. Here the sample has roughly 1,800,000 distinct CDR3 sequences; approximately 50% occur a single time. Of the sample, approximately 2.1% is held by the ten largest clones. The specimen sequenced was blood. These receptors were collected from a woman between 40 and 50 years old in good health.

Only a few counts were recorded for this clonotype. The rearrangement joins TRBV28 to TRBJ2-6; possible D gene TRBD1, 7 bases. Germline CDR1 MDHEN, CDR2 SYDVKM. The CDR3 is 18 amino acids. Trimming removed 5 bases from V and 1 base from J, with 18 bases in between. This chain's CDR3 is CASSTRQGLISGANVLTF. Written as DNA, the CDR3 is TGTGCCAGCAGTACCCGACAGGGACTCATTTCTGGGGCCAACGTCCTGACTTTC.

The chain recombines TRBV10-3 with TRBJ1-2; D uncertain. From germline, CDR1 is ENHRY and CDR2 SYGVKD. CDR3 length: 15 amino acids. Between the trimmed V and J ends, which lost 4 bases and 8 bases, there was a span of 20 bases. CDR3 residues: CAISAATEILRGYTF. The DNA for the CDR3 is TGTGCCATCAGTGCGGCGACGGAAATTCTTCGGGGCTACACCTTC.

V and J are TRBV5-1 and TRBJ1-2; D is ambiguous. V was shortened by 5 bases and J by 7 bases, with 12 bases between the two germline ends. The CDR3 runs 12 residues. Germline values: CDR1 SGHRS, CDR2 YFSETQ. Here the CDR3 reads CASRTELGGYTF. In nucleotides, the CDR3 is TGCGCCAGCAGAACGGAGTTGGGTGGCTACACCTTC.

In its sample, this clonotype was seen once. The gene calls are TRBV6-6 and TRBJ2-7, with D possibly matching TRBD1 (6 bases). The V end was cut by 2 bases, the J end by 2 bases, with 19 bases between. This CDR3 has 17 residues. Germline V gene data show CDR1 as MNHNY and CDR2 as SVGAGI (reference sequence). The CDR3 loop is CASSYPVTGSLTYEQYF. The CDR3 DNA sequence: TGTGCCAGCAGTTACCCAGTTACAGGGTCCCTTACCTACGAGCAGTACTTC.